The entry that follows covers one TCR beta chain sequence. Its cognate antigen is unknown. This sample's treatment: over 15 received Ad26.COV2.S at low or high dose, single or two shots; several received placebo; per-sample allocation not given. Sample collection was performed on day 63 after the first vaccine or placebo injection. These data are taken from a study of Ad26.COV2.S vaccination and SARS-CoV-2 variants. Turning to the study itself: COV1001, an Ad26.COV2.S trial, supplied this vaccine-arm donor. Study conclusions and caveats: Those who received vaccine or placebo ended up with similar non-spike TCR breadth.

This table comes from immunoSEQ multiplex PCR, and its TCRdb copy is limited to in-frame clones, with some not included. The sample shows a few hundred thousand clones, about 90% of them seen only once. The CDR3 is made up of 16 amino acids. The receptor comes from a person aged 18 to 65 who received the Ad26.COV2.S COVID-19 vaccine or a placebo. V and J are TRBV21-1 and TRBJ2-1; TRBD2, as called in the table, went unchecked against the DNA. TRBV21-1 has pseudogene status. The sequenced sample was peripheral blood, obtained in a trial of Ad26.COV2.S vaccine versus placebo. The CDR3 reads CASSKARLAGINEQFF. In nucleotides, the CDR3 is TGTGCCAGCAGCAAAGCGAGACTAGCGGGGATCAATGAGCAGTTCTTC.